The sequence of this T cell receptor beta chain was determined in a study of PD-1 blockade in classical Hodgkin lymphoma. Findings of the study overall: The study reported lower baseline TCR diversity in newly diagnosed patients than in healthy donors. Underlying causes for the observed repertoire differences were not defined, possibly disease activity or prior therapy. In CD4+ cells, TCR diversity went up significantly by C4D1, but in CD8+ cells it did not. Patients who initiated nivolumab within 1 year of ASCT were excluded.

Clones were sequenced by immunoSEQ multiplex PCR, and TCRdb holds only the in-frame ones, with some missing. The sample holds some 9,700 clones, around four fifths seen once. Germline CDR1 LNHDA, CDR2 SQIVND (reference sequence). Trimming took 3 bases from V and 10 from J, leaving 12 bases between them. CDR3 size: 12 residues. Time point noted: cycle 4 day 1 (C4D1), after 5 to 7 weeks of nivolumab. Exposure to brentuximab vedotin varied, and each patient had relapsed following autologous stem cell transplantation. This clone was observed once. The target antigen is unknown. Source: peripheral blood mononuclear cells (PBMCs), taken before the fourth cycle of nivolumab. The chain employs TRBV19 and TRBJ1-1, with D possibly TRBD1 on 6 matching bases. The sequence was obtained from a human donor with classical Hodgkin lymphoma. CDR3 nucleotides: TGTGCCAGTAGTATCAGTCGGGGGGCAGCTTTCTTT. Protein sequence: CASSISRGAAFF.